This entry concerns a single T cell receptor beta chain. The antigen remains undetermined. This sample is drawn from a study of T cell responses to AZD1222 COVID-19 vaccine. Study-wide points: Baseline seropositivity occurred in only a handful of AZD1222 recipients. Most donors were white British and more were female, and clonal diversity was possibly underestimated.

Looked up from germline, CDR1 is SGHNT and CDR2 is YYREEE (reference sequence). Losses at the gene ends were 4 bases for V and 8 bases for J; bases not matched to a gene: 10. The CDR3 loop spans 16 amino acids. Sequencing used immunoSEQ multiplex PCR; TCRdb keeps in-frame clones, though not all of them. This table has 100,000 to 150,000 clones, roughly 89% appearing once. The input for sequencing was peripheral blood, taken 28 days after the second AZD1222 dose. The chain is built from TRBV5-4 and TRBJ1-6, with 9 bases aligning to TRBD1. The sequence was collected from an adult who received the AZD1222 COVID-19 vaccine. The CDR3 DNA reads TGTGCCAGCAGCATTTACAGGGGGCGAAATGATTCACCCCTCCACTTT. Protein product: CASSIYRGRNDSPLHF.